This TCR beta chain is drawn from a study of blood T cells in healthy people across ages. Study-wide points: When one million T cells were used, diversity estimates were thought to be underestimates.

With a J-beta primer mix and a sample-barcoded 5' primer, a second PCR ran about 6 to 11 cycles. TCRdb itself ran the 5' RACE reads through MiXCR, one entry per CDR3 protein. The repertoire holds about 780,000 distinct CDR3 sequences, with about 59% as singletons. Each donor supplied ten milliliters of peripheral blood. Worth noting for this clonotype: Antigen specificity is unknown.

This receptor was obtained from a man between 25 and 39 years old in good health. Sequencing used blood.

The chain's CDR3 is CASSPQGRLNEQFF. For the CDR3, the DNA is TGTGCCAGCAGCCCACAGGGGAGGTTAAATGAGCAGTTCTTC. The rearrangement links TRBV7-3 to TRBJ2-1; TRBD1 might be the D (7 bases). The V end was cut by 5 bases, the J end by 7 bases, with 15 bases between. The V gene's germline CDR1 is SGHTA and CDR2 FQGTGA. The CDR3 extends over 14 amino acids.